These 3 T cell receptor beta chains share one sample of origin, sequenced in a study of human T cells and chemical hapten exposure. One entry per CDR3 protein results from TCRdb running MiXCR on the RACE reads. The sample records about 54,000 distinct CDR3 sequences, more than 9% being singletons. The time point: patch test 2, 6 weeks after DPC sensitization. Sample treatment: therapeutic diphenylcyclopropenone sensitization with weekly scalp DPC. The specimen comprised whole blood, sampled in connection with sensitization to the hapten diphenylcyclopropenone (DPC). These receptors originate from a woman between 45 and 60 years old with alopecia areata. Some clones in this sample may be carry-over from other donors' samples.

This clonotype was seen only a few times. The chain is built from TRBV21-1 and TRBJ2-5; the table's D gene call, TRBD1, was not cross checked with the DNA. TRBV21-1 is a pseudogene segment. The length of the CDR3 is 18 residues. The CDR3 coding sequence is TGTGCCAGCAGCAGCGTCCCGGGACAGGGGAGGGAAGAAGAGACCCAGTACTTC. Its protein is CASSSVPGQGREEETQYF.

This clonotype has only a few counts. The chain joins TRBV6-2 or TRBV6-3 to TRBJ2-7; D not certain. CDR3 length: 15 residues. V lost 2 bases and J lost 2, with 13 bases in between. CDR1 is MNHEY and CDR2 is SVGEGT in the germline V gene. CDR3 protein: CASSYRWGIAYEQYF. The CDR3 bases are TGTGCCAGCAGTTACCGATGGGGTATTGCCTACGAGCAGTACTTC.

The CDR3 here is CASSRGQGSGYEQYF. The CDR3 DNA sequence: TGCGCCAGCAGCCGTGGACAGGGGTCAGGTTACGAGCAGTACTTC. The chain combines TRBV5-1 with TRBJ2-7, with 9 bases lining up with TRBD1. Germline V gene lookup returns CDR1 SGHRS and CDR2 YFSETQ. The CDR3 covers 15 residues. The ends lost 4 bases at V and 4 bases at J; junction bases unmatched: 9. The full variable domain, rest sourced from reference TRBV5-1 and TRBJ2-7, is KAGVTQTPRYLIKTRGQQVTLSCSPISGHRSVSWYQQTPGQGLQFLFEYFSETQRNKGNFPGRFSGRQFSNSRSEMNVSTLELGDSALYLCASSRGQGSGYEQYFGPGTRLTVT.